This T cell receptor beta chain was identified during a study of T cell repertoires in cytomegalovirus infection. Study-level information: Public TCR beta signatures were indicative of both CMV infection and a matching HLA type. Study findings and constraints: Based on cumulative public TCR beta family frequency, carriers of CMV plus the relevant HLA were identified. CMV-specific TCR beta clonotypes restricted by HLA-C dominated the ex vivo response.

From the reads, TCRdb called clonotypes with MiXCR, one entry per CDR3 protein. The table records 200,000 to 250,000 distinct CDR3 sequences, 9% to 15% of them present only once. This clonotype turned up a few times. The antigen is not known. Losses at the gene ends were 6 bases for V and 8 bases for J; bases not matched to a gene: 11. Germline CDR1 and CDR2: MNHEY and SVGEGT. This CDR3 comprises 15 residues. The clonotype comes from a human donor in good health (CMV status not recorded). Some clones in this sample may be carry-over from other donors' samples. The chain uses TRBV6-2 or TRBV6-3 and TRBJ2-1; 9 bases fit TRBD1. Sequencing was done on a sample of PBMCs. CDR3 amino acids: CASRRTGTGRHEQFF. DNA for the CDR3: TGTGCCAGCAGACGAACCGGGACAGGGAGGCATGAGCAGTTCTTC.